This TCR beta chain originates from a study of cytomegalovirus exposure and HLA in healthy donors. PCR primers comprised 60 Vbeta and 13 Jbeta primers. Clones were sequenced by immunoSEQ multiplex PCR, and TCRdb holds only the in-frame ones, with some missing. The repertoire holds roughly 140,000 clones, with about four fifths as singletons. Study-wide results and caveats: In a later analysis, TCR beta V- and J-gene trimming showed a link to a missense DCLRE1C variant. Roughly uniform sequencing depth across donors was assumed, possibly incorrectly.

Trimming removed 8 bases at V and 1 base at J, with 12 bases between. Germline CDR1 is MNHEY and CDR2 is SVGAGI. The CDR3 extends over 14 amino acids. Notes on this clone: The antigen is not known.

The specimen was PBMCs. The chain combines TRBV6-5 with TRBJ2-1; D is perhaps TRBD2 (7 bases). The clonotype was recovered from a man in his forties in good health and CMV-seropositive. The CDR3 region has the DNA TGTGCCAGCTCGGGGGGCACATCCTACAATGAGCAGTTCTTC. It encodes CASSGGTSYNEQFF.